This is a list of T cell receptor beta chains from one sample in a study of Ad26.COV2.S vaccination and SARS-CoV-2 variants. The data were produced by immunoSEQ multiplex PCR, yet TCRdb's version contains in-frame clones alone and is incomplete. Here the sample spans around 450,000 clones, around 90% being singletons. This specimen was peripheral blood, taken in a trial of Ad26.COV2.S vaccine versus placebo. These receptors were taken from a person between 18 and 59 years old who received the Ad26.COV2.S COVID-19 vaccine or a placebo. Each CDR3 is given with its conserved first and last residue. The D gene is left open where the match is weak. For some rows the clone size is stated as once, few or many, or as a class when expanded; others skip it.

TRBJ2-1	TRBV4-1	-	-	CATEPHGGGEQFF	TGCGCCACCGAGCCACACGGGGGCGGTGAGCAGTTCTTC
TRBJ2-5	TRBV7-8	-	-	CASSPRETQYF	TGTGCCAGCAGCCCTCGGGAGACCCAGTACTTC
TRBJ2-3	TRBV12-3/TRBV12-4	-	-	CASSLPPSDTQYF	TGTGCCAGCAGTTTACCCCCGTCAGATACGCAGTATTTT
TRBJ2-2	TRBV19	TRBD1	many	CASTRTGWNGELFF	TGTGCCAGTACCCGGACAGGGTGGAACGGGGAGCTGTTTTTT
TRBJ2-7	TRBV2	-	-	CASTRDTLYEQYF	TGTGCCAGCACCCGGGACACTCTCTACGAGCAGTACTTC
TRBJ2-7	TRBV27	-	-	CASSSLPLLGRYYEQYF	TGTGCCAGCAGTTCCCTCCCCCTCCTTGGGCGGTACTACGAGCAGTACTTC
TRBJ1-4	TRBV19	-	-	CASSIWVQVGRTTNEKLFF	TGTGCCAGTAGTATATGGGTACAGGTCGGGAGGACAACTAATGAAAAACTGTTTTTT
TRBJ1-5	TRBV6-6	-	-	CASSYGGNGQPQHF	TGTGCCAGCAGTTATGGGGGTAATGGACAGCCCCAGCATTTT
TRBJ2-5	TRBV24-1	-	-	CATSDRQQETQYF	TGTGCCACCAGTGACAGACAGCAAGAGACCCAGTACTTC
TRBJ2-1	TRBV12-3/TRBV12-4	-	-	CANRDDNEQFF	TGTGCCAACAGAGATGACAATGAGCAGTTCTTC
TRBJ2-5	TRBV5-1	-	-	CASSFTQETQYF	TGCGCCAGCAGCTTTACCCAAGAGACCCAGTACTTC
TRBJ1-5	TRBV30	-	-	CAWKDASNQPQHF	TGTGCCTGGAAGGACGCTAGCAATCAGCCCCAGCATTTT
TRBJ2-5	TRBV6-5	-	-	CASSYMLEETQYF	TGTGCCAGCAGTTATATGTTGGAGGAGACCCAGTACTTC
TRBJ1-2	TRBV9	-	-	CASSPLSAFGDGYTF	TGTGCCAGCAGCCCCCTGTCTGCCTTTGGTGATGGCTACACCTTC
TRBJ2-1	TRBV6-2/TRBV6-3	TRBD2	-	CASTPLAANEQFF	TGTGCCAGCACCCCCCTAGCGGCAAATGAGCAGTTCTTC
TRBJ2-1	TRBV9	TRBD2	-	CASSADSGRVFDEQFF	TGTGCCAGCAGCGCCGACAGCGGGAGAGTTTTCGATGAGCAGTTCTTC
TRBJ2-2	TRBV7-8	TRBD2	-	CASSFLTSGRSGTGELFF	TGTGCCAGCAGCTTCCTTACTAGCGGGAGGTCGGGCACCGGGGAGCTGTTTTTT
TRBJ1-1	TRBV4-3	-	-	CASSQSNGAYSRENTEAFF	TGCGCCAGCAGCCAATCAAACGGTGCCTACTCCCGGGAGAACACTGAAGCTTTCTTT
TRBJ2-7	TRBV11-2	-	once	CASSLNPVYEQYF	TGTGCCAGCAGCTTAAACCCCGTCTACGAGCAGTACTTC
TRBJ2-2	TRBV5-1	-	few	CASSLNTGELFF	TGCGCCAGCAGCTTAAACACCGGGGAGCTGTTTTTT
TRBJ1-1	TRBV5-1	TRBD1	-	CASSLDDRGYTEAFF	TGCGCCAGCAGCTTGGACGACAGGGGCTACACTGAAGCTTTCTTT
TRBJ2-3	TRBV29-1	TRBD2	-	CSVSPPETGGPHAQYF	TGCAGCGTCTCCCCCCCTGAGACGGGAGGGCCACACGCGCAGTATTTT
TRBJ2-4	TRBV4-1	TRBD1	-	CASSQVGQGIHIQYF	TGCGCCAGCAGCCAAGTCGGACAGGGGATACACATTCAGTACTTC
TRBJ1-6	TRBV9	TRBD1	few	CASSVGQVGNSPLHF	TGTGCCAGCAGCGTGGGACAGGTTGGGAATTCACCCCTCCACTTT
TRBJ2-2	TRBV7-9	-	-	CASSLAGGGELFF	TGTGCCAGCAGCTTAGCGGGAGGCGGGGAGCTGTTTTTT
TRBJ2-1	TRBV30	-	-	CAWTGTTYNEQFF	TGTGCCTGGACCGGGACAACGTACAATGAGCAGTTCTTC
TRBJ1-2	TRBV28	TRBD1	-	CASSSTGTGDVGYTF	TGTGCCAGCAGTTCGACCGGGACAGGGGACGTAGGCTACACCTTC
TRBJ1-2	TRBV3-1/TRBV3-2	TRBD1	-	CASSPRDSPQDYGYTF	TGTGCCAGCAGCCCCCGGGACAGCCCCCAGGACTATGGCTACACCTTC
TRBJ1-1	TRBV7-9	-	-	CASSLAQSDTEAFF	TGTGCCAGCAGCTTAGCGCAAAGCGACACTGAAGCTTTCTTT
TRBJ2-1	TRBV7-2	TRBD2	-	CASSRSGTTYNEQFF	TGTGCCAGCAGCAGAAGCGGGACGACCTACAATGAGCAGTTCTTC
TRBJ2-7	TRBV9	TRBD2	-	CASSVAPSGRVYEQYF	TGTGCCAGCAGCGTGGCCCCTAGCGGGAGGGTATACGAGCAGTACTTC
TRBJ2-7	TRBV6-2/TRBV6-3	-	-	CASSYSRGTYEQYF	TGTGCCAGCAGTTACTCTCGGGGAACCTACGAGCAGTACTTC
TRBJ1-2	TRBV4-3	TRBD1	-	CASSQRQGYYGYTF	TGCGCCAGCAGCCAAAGACAGGGGTACTATGGCTACACCTTC
TRBJ1-2	TRBV5-4	-	-	CASSLGQGNYGYTF	TGTGCCAGCAGCTTGGGGCAGGGTAACTATGGCTACACCTTC
TRBJ1-5	TRBV6-1	-	-	CASSEVWTEHNQPQHF	TGTGCCAGCAGTGAAGTCTGGACGGAACACAATCAGCCCCAGCATTTT
TRBJ2-1	TRBV6-2/TRBV6-3	-	-	CASSYAGPYNEQFF	TGTGCCAGCAGTTACGCAGGGCCCTACAATGAGCAGTTCTTC
TRBJ1-3	TRBV4-3	TRBD1	-	CASSQDLQGAYSGNTIYF	TGCGCCAGCAGCCAAGATTTACAGGGGGCCTACTCTGGAAACACCATATATTTT